The rows below give T cell receptor beta chains drawn from one sample of a study of T cell repertoires in cytomegalovirus infection. MiXCR was run by TCRdb on the reads, yielding one entry per CDR3 protein. This sample has about 130,000 distinct CDR3 sequences, with roughly 8.2% found just once. The specimen was PBMCs. These receptors came from a human donor in good health (CMV status not recorded). Some clones in this sample may be carry-over from other donors' samples. Both conserved end residues are part of each CDR3. The order of the fields is V gene, clone size, J gene, D gene, CDR3 protein, CDR3 DNA. The D gene is left open where the match is weak. Clone size is not always given. Where it is, it says once, few, many or a class for expanded clones.

V gene: TRBV28; clone size: many; J gene: TRBJ2-5; D gene: NA; CDR3 protein: CASRGETQYF; CDR3 DNA: TGTGCCAGCAGAGGGGAGACCCAGTACTTC
V gene: TRBV12-3/TRBV12-4; clone size: NA; J gene: TRBJ2-5; D gene: NA; CDR3 protein: CATMTGDYETQYF; CDR3 DNA: TGTGCCACCATGACAGGGGACTACGAGACCCAGTACTTC
V gene: TRBV28; clone size: many; J gene: TRBJ1-5; D gene: NA; CDR3 protein: CASSPAGNTNQPQHF; CDR3 DNA: TGTGCCAGCAGCCCGGCAGGGAACACCAATCAGCCCCAGCATTTT
V gene: TRBV29-1; clone size: many; J gene: TRBJ2-7; D gene: TRBD1; CDR3 protein: CSVTPGGTDEQYF; CDR3 DNA: TGCAGCGTGACCCCAGGGGGCACGGACGAGCAGTACTTC
V gene: TRBV7-9; clone size: many; J gene: TRBJ2-1; D gene: TRBD2; CDR3 protein: CASSFRGAGLAINEQFF; CDR3 DNA: TGTGCCAGCAGCTTTCGTGGGGCCGGACTAGCGATCAATGAGCAGTTCTTC
V gene: TRBV5-5; clone size: NA; J gene: TRBJ2-1; D gene: TRBD2; CDR3 protein: CASSVLAGGPKNEQFF; CDR3 DNA: TGTGCCAGCAGTGTCCTAGCGGGGGGGCCAAAGAATGAGCAGTTCTTC
V gene: TRBV5-6; clone size: many; J gene: TRBJ2-7; D gene: TRBD1; CDR3 protein: CASSLSGQLTYEQYF; CDR3 DNA: TGTGCCAGCAGCTTGTCGGGACAGCTCACCTACGAGCAGTACTTC
V gene: TRBV29-1; clone size: NA; J gene: TRBJ2-7; D gene: NA; CDR3 protein: CSVPGTYEQYF; CDR3 DNA: TGCAGCGTCCCAGGCACATACGAGCAGTACTTC
V gene: TRBV6-1; clone size: many; J gene: TRBJ1-2; D gene: NA; CDR3 protein: CASSELRTVNYGYTF; CDR3 DNA: TGTGCCAGCAGTGAGCTTCGGACAGTCAACTATGGCTACACCTTC
V gene: TRBV6-5; clone size: many; J gene: TRBJ1-5; D gene: TRBD1; CDR3 protein: CASSYDGTGDQPQHF; CDR3 DNA: TGTGCCAGCAGTTACGACGGGACAGGTGATCAGCCCCAGCATTTT
V gene: TRBV2; clone size: many; J gene: TRBJ2-4; D gene: NA; CDR3 protein: CASSEALGLSKNIQYF; CDR3 DNA: TGTGCCAGCAGTGAAGCGCTAGGGTTGTCAAAAAACATTCAGTACTTC
V gene: TRBV20-1; clone size: many; J gene: TRBJ1-2; D gene: NA; CDR3 protein: CSAEGSYGYTF; CDR3 DNA: TGCAGTGCAGAGGGGAGCTATGGCTACACCTTC
V gene: TRBV9; clone size: many; J gene: TRBJ2-3; D gene: NA; CDR3 protein: CASSVDLLTDTQYF; CDR3 DNA: TGTGCCAGCAGCGTAGATCTCTTAACAGATACGCAGTATTTT
V gene: TRBV9; clone size: few; J gene: TRBJ1-2; D gene: NA; CDR3 protein: CASSVGAGNNYGYTF; CDR3 DNA: TGTGCCAGCAGCGTAGGGGCAGGGAATAACTATGGCTACACCTTC
V gene: TRBV29-1; clone size: few; J gene: TRBJ1-4; D gene: NA; CDR3 protein: CSGGGEKLFF; CDR3 DNA: TGCAGCGGGGGGGGTGAAAAACTGTTTTTT
V gene: TRBV29-1; clone size: many; J gene: TRBJ2-1; D gene: TRBD2; CDR3 protein: CSATGLAGGRTYNEQFF; CDR3 DNA: TGCAGCGCCACGGGACTAGCGGGGGGGCGCACCTACAATGAGCAGTTCTTC
V gene: TRBV24-1; clone size: many; J gene: TRBJ2-6; D gene: TRBD1; CDR3 protein: CATSDSTDRARANVLTF; CDR3 DNA: TGTGCCACCAGTGATTCGACCGACAGGGCAAGGGCCAACGTCCTGACTTTC
V gene: TRBV7-2; clone size: many; J gene: TRBJ2-7; D gene: TRBD2; CDR3 protein: CASSLAGGSSYEQYF; CDR3 DNA: TGTGCCAGCAGCTTAGCCGGGGGGAGCTCCTACGAGCAGTACTTC
V gene: TRBV7-2; clone size: few; J gene: TRBJ2-7; D gene: NA; CDR3 protein: CASSFAGAAYEQYF; CDR3 DNA: TGTGCCAGCAGCTTCGCAGGGGCGGCCTACGAGCAGTACTTC
V gene: TRBV15; clone size: many; J gene: TRBJ2-3; D gene: NA; CDR3 protein: CATSSRLDTDTQYF; CDR3 DNA: TGTGCCACCAGCAGTCGTCTAGACACAGATACGCAGTATTTT
V gene: TRBV6-5; clone size: many; J gene: TRBJ2-3; D gene: NA; CDR3 protein: CASSYSSVKDTQYF; CDR3 DNA: TGTGCCAGCAGTTACTCGAGTGTTAAAGATACGCAGTATTTT
V gene: TRBV2; clone size: many; J gene: TRBJ1-5; D gene: NA; CDR3 protein: CASGTVSNQPQHF; CDR3 DNA: TGTGCCAGCGGGACGGTTAGCAATCAGCCCCAGCATTTT
V gene: TRBV29-1; clone size: many; J gene: TRBJ2-1; D gene: NA; CDR3 protein: CSVLAIDPEQFF; CDR3 DNA: TGCAGCGTTCTCGCCATAGATCCTGAGCAGTTCTTC
V gene: TRBV6-5; clone size: many; J gene: TRBJ1-1; D gene: NA; CDR3 protein: CASSYYSSGDTEAFF; CDR3 DNA: TGTGCCAGCAGTTACTACTCGTCCGGGGACACTGAAGCTTTCTTT